Shown below are 7 T cell receptor beta chains from a single sample sequenced in a study of shared clonotypes between healthy human individuals. Measured with immunoSEQ multiplex PCR; TCRdb has only the in-frame clones, and not every one. This table has 2.5 million or so clones, roughly nine tenths appearing once. The material sequenced was naive CD4+ T cells sorted from blood. Subset: CD45RA+ positively selected. The receptors shown here come from a man aged 18 to 29 in good health.

The V gene is TRBV12-5, the J gene TRBJ1-3; tentative D call: TRBD1 (5 bases). The V end lost 1 base, the J end lost 3 bases, and 13 bases lay between the germline ends. The V gene's germline CDR1 is LGHNT and CDR2 FRNRAP. The CDR3 consists of 16 residues. The CDR3 protein is CASGLATDLFGNTIYF. DNA of the CDR3: TGTGCTAGTGGTTTGGCGACAGACCTCTTTGGAAACACCATATATTTT.

As DNA, the CDR3 is TGTGCCTGGAGTGTTAACGGGGGCGCGGGGAAACTGTTTTTT. Translated, it gives CAWSVNGGAGKLFF. The V and J genes are TRBV30 and TRBJ1-4; possibly TRBD1 for D (6 bases). V lost 0 bases, J lost 11 bases, and 16 bases lay in between. CDR1 is GTSNPN and CDR2 is SVGIG in the germline V gene (reference sequence). This CDR3 is built from 14 residues.

CDR3 sequence (DNA): TGTGCCATCAGTGCCGGCGAGGGACAGTCAGGCATTGAAGCTTTCTTT. Protein product: CAISAGEGQSGIEAFF. The rearrangement links TRBV10-3 to TRBJ1-1; 7 positions agree with TRBD1. This CDR3 spans 16 amino acids. Germline trimming cut 4 bases from V and 7 bases from J; bases unmatched to any gene: 15. The germline gives CDR1 ENHRY, CDR2 SYGVKD.

The chain uses TRBV5-1 and TRBJ1-1; D may be TRBD1 (5 bases). CDR1 and CDR2 (germline): SGHRS, YFSETQ. V was clipped by 4 bases and J by 5 bases, with 15 bases between them. This CDR3 contains 14 residues. As DNA, the CDR3 is TGCGCCAGCAGCCAACAGGTGGAGATGACTGAAGCTTTCTTT. Its translation is CASSQQVEMTEAFF.

This clone was counted between two and nine times. This chain joins TRBV9 and TRBJ1-2; D is possibly TRBD1 (5 bases). V was trimmed by 1 base and J by 8 bases, leaving 18 bases between them. Germline V gene data show CDR1 as SGDLS and CDR2 as YYNGEE. The CDR3 is 15 amino acids. DNA of the CDR3: TGTGCCAGCAGCGTACCCCCCGCTGGGGGTGAGGGCTACACCTTC. Translating gives CASSVPPAGGEGYTF.

The V gene is TRBV6-1, the J gene TRBJ1-3; tentative D call: TRBD1 (5 bases). CDR3 length equals 15 residues. The V end was cut by 7 bases, the J end by 0 bases, with 13 bases between. CDR1 is MNHNS, CDR2 SASEGT, per germline. In nucleotides, the CDR3 is TGTGCCAGCACCAGAGACAGCTACTCTGGAAACACCATATATTTT. It translates to CASTRDSYSGNTIYF.

This sequence joins TRBV5-1 and TRBJ2-1, with D possibly being TRBD2 (8 bases). There are 17 residues in the CDR3. V was pared by 4 bases and J by 5 bases, with 22 bases between. CDR1 is SGHRS, CDR2 YFSETQ, per germline. The CDR3 DNA sequence: TGCGCCAGCAGCACGGGACTAGGGGGCTATATAGACAATGAGCAGTTCTTC. Translation gives CASSTGLGGYIDNEQFF.